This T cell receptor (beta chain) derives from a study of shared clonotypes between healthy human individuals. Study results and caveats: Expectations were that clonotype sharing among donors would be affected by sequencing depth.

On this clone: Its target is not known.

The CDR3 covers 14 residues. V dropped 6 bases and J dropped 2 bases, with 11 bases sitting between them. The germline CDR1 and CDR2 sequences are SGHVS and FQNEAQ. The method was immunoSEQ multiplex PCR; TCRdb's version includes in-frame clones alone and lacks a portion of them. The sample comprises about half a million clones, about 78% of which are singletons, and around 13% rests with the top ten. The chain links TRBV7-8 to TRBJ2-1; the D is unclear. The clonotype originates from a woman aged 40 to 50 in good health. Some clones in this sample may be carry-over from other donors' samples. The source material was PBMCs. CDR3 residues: CASRPATPYNEQFF. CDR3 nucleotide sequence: TGTGCCAGCAGGCCGGCGACTCCCTACAATGAGCAGTTCTTC.